Shown below are 5 T cell receptor beta chains from a single sample sequenced in a study of radiation and T cells in renal cell carcinoma. Regarding time point: blood 2 weeks post-SBRT. Indicated treatment: 15 Gy SBRT to primary tumor, nephrectomy 4 weeks later. Here immunoSEQ multiplex PCR was the method, and the copy in TCRdb shows in-frame clones only, minus some. The table lists around 75,000 clones, roughly 82% of them singletons, with about 6% in the top ten. Specimen: blood, collected from a patient whose treatment included radiotherapy and nephrectomy. These receptors originate from a man aged 60 to 75 with renal cell carcinoma.

The chain is built from TRBV11-3 and TRBJ2-2; TRBD1 aligns across 7 bases. J was trimmed by 2 bases and V by 4 bases; bases with no gene match: 10. Germline lookup yields CDR1 SGHNT and CDR2 YENEEA. The CDR3 contains 17 residues. The CDR3 DNA is TGTGCCAGCAGCTCTAGACAGGGAGAAGTAAACACCGGGGAGCTGTTTTTT. It is translated as CASSSRQGEVNTGELFF.

This chain joins TRBV18 and TRBJ2-1, with TRBD2 matching over 14 bases. CDR3 length: 18 residues. CDR1 is KGHSH and CDR2 is LQKENI in the germline V gene. J was trimmed by 0 bases and V by 6 bases; bases with no gene match: 7. The CDR3, as DNA: TGTGCCAGCTCTTTGGGACTAGCGGGAGTAGGCTCCTACAATGAGCAGTTCTTC. This codes for CASSLGLAGVGSYNEQFF.

V usage is TRBV18 and J usage is TRBJ2-7, with a tentative D call TRBD2 (6 bases). The germline V and J ends were trimmed by 0 bases and 7 bases, with 13 bases remaining between them. Germline assignment: CDR1 KGHSH and CDR2 LQKENI. This CDR3 comprises 14 residues. The CDR3 bases are TGTGCCAGCTCACCACCCTGGGAGGCGGGGGAGCAGTACTTC. This sequence encodes CASSPPWEAGEQYF.

The chain is built from TRBV2 and TRBJ2-5, with a weak D call TRBD2 (5 bases). The CDR3 is 13 amino acids. Looked up from germline, CDR1 is SNHLY and CDR2 is FYNNEI. The germline V and J ends were trimmed by 10 bases and 4 bases, with 16 bases remaining between them. In DNA, the CDR3 is TGTGCCACCAGAGGGTGGTCAAGAGAGACCCAGTACTTC. Translating gives CATRGWSRETQYF.

V usage is TRBV7-9 and J usage is TRBJ2-5; 11 bases map to TRBD1. Germline CDR1 is SEHNR and CDR2 is FQNEAQ (reference sequence). This CDR3 comprises 17 residues. V dropped 3 bases and J dropped 3; count of bases not matched to a gene: 9. CDR3: CASSFKLGTGGKETQYF. The CDR3 region has the DNA TGTGCCAGCAGCTTTAAACTGGGGACAGGGGGAAAAGAGACCCAGTACTTC.